This record looks at one T cell receptor beta chain sequence and its context. Only a few counts were recorded for this clone. No antigen is known for it. One base away there is no much larger clone; base qualities are not given. From a lookup of the germline V gene, CDR1 and CDR2 are SGHTA and FQGNSA. Compared with germline, V lacks 6 bases and J lacks 1 base; bases without a gene match: 6. From the cysteine through the phenylalanine, the CDR3 covers 16 amino acids. The kept DNA is CDR3 alone, 48 bases in frame from the first base. This entry is derived from a study of beta chain features in type 1 diabetes (dated by TCRdb to between 2017 and 2018). Study-wide context: Patients and healthy donors did not differ in mean age, gender distribution, total cell number or subset yield. The study compared TCRB repertoires of sorted circulating CD4+ T cell subsets between recently diagnosed type 1 diabetes patients and matched healthy donors. Whereas all 30 or so donors provided naive and central memory subsets, regulatory and stem cell-like memory subsets were isolated from just 8 patients and roughly 8 healthy donors. A total of approximately 99,000,000 sorted cells were examined across all samples, and RNA yield correlated strongly with the number of cells per subset.

The entire isolated RNA was reverse transcribed using the High Capacity cDNA Reverse Transcription Kit, and thus expressed TCRB transcripts were sequenced. Stem cell-like memory T cell samples underwent survey-depth immunoSEQ sequencing, averaging approximately 920,000 total reads per sample. After sorted cells were lysed in RLT buffer, RNA was extracted with DNase-treated RNeasy Micro or Mini kits, with the choice depending on cell number. To prevent cross-contamination, each cell subset was processed individually, whereas patient and healthy donor samples were processed jointly. TCRB sequences were amplified from cDNA with the immunoSEQ multiplex PCR, producing 87-bp fragments spanning the CDR3 region. Sequencing of the amplicons was done on the Illumina HiSeq platform. As for the original processing: PCR bias was computationally corrected using synthetic template baselines, reads within Hamming distance 2 were collapsed, and singletons that could not be merged were discarded. Reads were aligned to IMGT to assign V, D and J genes, CDR3 length, and insertions or deletions at six rearrangement sites. Within each subset, clonotype counts were normalized to sorted cell number, and only after that were true diversity and Gini coefficients computed with the tcR R package. The overlap coefficient, calculated on TCRB nucleotide sequences, was used to measure repertoire sharing. The clones in this table, taken by TCRdb from immuneACCESS, are in-frame only. Not every clone is retained; where verified, under half of the shortfall comes from an unresolved V gene, and the cause of the rest is unknown. V and J calls plus clone size are reproduced from that table; the DNA served to infer D and trimming. This sample is represented by about 53,000 clones; under 75% of them were singletons. The top ten constitute 0.29% of the sample.

From each donor, a single peripheral blood sample of about 100 mL on average was drawn into heparinised tubes. A BD FACSAria II and a panel including CD45RO, CCR7, CD25, CD127, CD95 and CD27 were used to sort naive, central memory, regulatory and stem cell-like memory CD4+ T cells. Every sorted population had a purity above 98%. PBMCs were separated immediately by Lymphoprep density gradient centrifugation and were stained directly, without being cultured. So that batch effects would be minimized, each experiment stained and sorted samples in pairs, pairing one healthy donor with one patient. Findings and caveats that apply to the study as a whole: Because cDNA was sequenced instead of genomic DNA, activated cells with high expression could be over-represented, although the groups did not differ in activation or CD3 levels. HLA sub-analyses involved small numbers of individuals, so any influence of HLA type on TCRB rearrangement remained unresolved. Shorter templates might be favored by PCR, yet because patient and control samples were amplified and corrected together, any such skew would affect both groups equally. Patients with type 1 diabetes made fewer insertions and deleted more nucleotides at VDJ recombination sites, implying thymic rearrangement abnormalities. Naive, central memory and regulatory TCRB repertoires appeared to be more alike among patients than among healthy donors. A moderate but significant shortening of TCRB CDR3 length was observed in type 1 diabetes patients in all four CD4+ subsets.

The origin of this receptor is a woman aged 25 to 45 with type 1 diabetes. The sample was stem cell memory CD4+ T cells from blood. Interpreted using the paper, the cell subset or site label stands for: stem cell-like memory CD4+ T cells. The chain employs TRBV7-2 and TRBJ2-5; 12 bases in between match TRBD2. The CDR3 reads CASSLMGLAGQETQYF. At the DNA level, the sequence is TGTGCCAGCAGTCTTATGGGACTAGCGGGCCAAGAGACCCAGTACTTC.